The 9 T cell receptor beta chains in this list originate from one sample, sequenced in a study of blood T cell repertoires in COVID-19. Sequenced by immunoSEQ multiplex PCR; TCRdb stores in-frame clones only, minus some. The sample consists of fewer than 110,000 clones, 85% of them appearing once. Input material: peripheral blood. The receptors stem from a woman between 70 and 85 years old with active or convalescent COVID-19.

The CDR3 DNA reads as TGTGCCAGCTCAGTAAGAACAGGGGATGGCTACACCTTC. This codes for CASSVRTGDGYTF. The genes are TRBV18 and TRBJ1-2, with TRBD1 identical over 7 bases. The J segment lost 6 bases and the V segment lost 5 bases, leaving 6 bases of the junction unmatched. CDR3 size: 13 residues. Germline V gives CDR1 KGHSH, CDR2 LQKENI.

J is TRBJ2-5 and V is TRBV4-1; no clear D gene. Germline lookup yields CDR1 MGHRA and CDR2 YSYEKL. This CDR3 is 13 amino acids long. Trimming shortened V by 1 base and J by 7 bases, and 10 bases separated the two germline ends. The chain's CDR3 is CASSQAGDATQYF. The CDR3 DNA is TGCGCCAGCAGCCAAGCCGGTGATGCGACCCAGTACTTC.

The chain has TRBV28 and TRBJ1-2; 9 bases are shared with TRBD1. Germline CDR1 is MDHEN and CDR2 is SYDVKM. The CDR3 is 14 residues long. V lost 8 bases and J lost 1; bases outside the gene matches: 5. The CDR3 protein is CASGGQGVNYGYTF. The CDR3 region has the DNA TGTGCCAGCGGGGGACAGGGAGTTAACTATGGCTACACCTTC.

This clone occurred a few times. This rearrangement joins TRBV5-1 to TRBJ2-1; D perhaps matches TRBD1 (5 bases). The CDR3 spans 15 residues. V lost 7 bases and J 0 bases, leaving 14 bases between the germline ends. Germline V gene sequence: CDR1 SGHRS, CDR2 YFSETQ. In DNA, the CDR3 is TGCGCCAGCTGTCCTGGGGCGCCCTCCTACAATGAGCAGTTCTTC. Its translation is CASCPGAPSYNEQFF.

This clone was counted once. The V and J genes are TRBV19 and TRBJ1-2, with 8 bases identical to TRBD1. Trimming cost V 3 bases and J 7 bases; bases outside gene matches: 4. The CDR3 consists of 13 residues. Germline CDR1 LNHDA, CDR2 SQIVND (reference sequence). For the CDR3, the DNA is TGTGCCAGTAGTATTCAGGGGGCTAGTGGCTACACCTTC. Its protein is CASSIQGASGYTF.

This clone was found once. The CDR3 sequence is CASSLETNYGYTF. Here the CDR3 DNA reads TGCGCCAGCAGCTTGGAAACAAACTATGGCTACACCTTC. The rearrangement joins TRBV5-1 to TRBJ1-2; D is unresolved. The CDR3 has 13 residues. CDR1 and CDR2 (germline): SGHRS, YFSETQ. V was pared by 0 bases and J by 2 bases, with 5 bases between.

This sequence joins TRBV28 and TRBJ1-1, with D perhaps matching TRBD1 (6 bases). The CDR3 runs 18 residues. CDR1 and CDR2 (germline): MDHEN, SYDVKM. V lost 8 bases and J 1 base, leaving 26 bases between the germline ends. This CDR3 is CASDVAGAGSKGNTEAFF. CDR3 nucleotides: TGTGCCAGCGACGTGGCAGGGGCCGGGTCGAAGGGGAACACTGAAGCTTTCTTT.

This clone has just a few counts. The J gene is TRBJ1-3, the V gene TRBV7-2, with D perhaps TRBD1 (6 bases). V lost 5 bases and J lost 4, with 15 bases in between. The CDR3 extends over 15 amino acids. Germline CDR1 SGHTA, CDR2 FQGNSA. DNA for the CDR3: TGTGCCAGCAGCGGACAGACAAGGGCGGGAAACACCATATATTTT. Translated, it gives CASSGQTRAGNTIYF.

The chain couples TRBV7-9 to TRBJ2-3, with 10 positions matching TRBD2. The CDR3 is 15 amino acids. V trimming: 4 bases; J trimming: 6 bases; junction bases outside the gene matches: 7. Germline CDR1 reads SEHNR; CDR2 reads FQNEAQ (reference sequence). Here the CDR3 DNA reads TGTGCCAGCAGCTCCAAGCGGGGGGGGAGGGATACGCAGTATTTT. Its translation: CASSSKRGGRDTQYF.